What follows are 23 T cell receptor beta chains derived from one specimen sequenced in a study of control samples from healthy donors and cancer patients. Sequenced by immunoSEQ multiplex PCR; TCRdb stores in-frame clones only, minus some. The profile covers some 100,000 clones, with roughly 91% appearing a single time and about 8% taken by the ten largest. The sequencing input was blood. These TCRs come from a man between 25 and 39 years old in good health.

This chain joins TRBV29-1 and TRBJ2-1; 13 nucleotides align to TRBD2. Trimming at V came to 8 bases and at J to 6 bases, leaving 4 bases not matched to a gene. The CDR3 is made up of 13 amino acids. Looked up from germline, CDR1 is SQVTM and CDR2 is ANQGSEA. The CDR3 DNA is TGCAGCCTACTAGCGGGGGGGCGCAATGAGCAGTTCTTC. It yields the protein CSLLAGGRNEQFF.

V is TRBV18 and J is TRBJ1-4; D remains unclear. Deletions cut 0 bases from V and 6 bases from J, with 11 bases between. The germline V gene encodes CDR1 KGHSH and CDR2 LQKENI. The CDR3 covers 15 residues. In nucleotides, the CDR3 is TGTGCCAGCTCACCACCAGGCGGGCTCGATGAAAAACTGTTTTTT. Its protein product is CASSPPGGLDEKLFF.

The rearrangement uses TRBV6-5 and TRBJ1-1; D unclear. The CDR3 sequence is 13 residues long. Per germline, CDR1 MNHEY and CDR2 SVGAGI. V was clipped by 4 bases and J by 1 base, with 7 bases between them. This chain's CDR3 is CASSLDGNTEAFF. The CDR3, as DNA: TGTGCCAGCAGTTTGGACGGGAACACTGAAGCTTTCTTT.

The chain employs TRBV14 and TRBJ2-3, with TRBD1 matching 9 bases. Germline V lookup: CDR1 SGHDN, CDR2 FVKESK. V dropped 1 base and J dropped 2; count of bases not matched to a gene: 4. This CDR3 is 16 amino acids long. The CDR3 nucleotides are TGTGCCAGCAGCCAAGCGAGGGACAGGGCCACAGATACGCAGTATTTT. Amino acids: CASSQARDRATDTQYF.

The chain links TRBV5-1 to TRBJ2-5; no reliable D call. CDR1 and CDR2 from the germline V gene are SGHRS and YFSETQ. The CDR3 length is 15 residues. Trimming took 0 bases from V and 0 from J, leaving 9 bases between them. The DNA of the CDR3 is TGCGCCAGCAGCTTGGAACCGAGATACCAAGAGACCCAGTACTTC. Encoded protein: CASSLEPRYQETQYF.

This clone was seen more than once but under ten times. The chain couples TRBV6-2 or TRBV6-3 to TRBJ2-3; tentatively, D is TRBD1 (6 bases). There are 15 residues in the CDR3. CDR1 and CDR2 from the germline V gene are MNHEY and SVGEGT. V was pared by 4 bases and J by 0 bases, with 11 bases between. The CDR3 sequence: CASSFYRVSTDTQYF. The CDR3 DNA follows: TGTGCCAGCAGTTTCTACAGGGTTAGCACAGATACGCAGTATTTT.

The chain employs TRBV10-3 and TRBJ2-1; 8 nucleotides match TRBD2. The CDR3 is made up of 19 amino acids. V dropped 4 bases and J dropped 5; count of bases not matched to a gene: 19. CDR1 is ENHRY, CDR2 SYGVKD, per germline. This CDR3 reads CAISVPEAGTRSYNNEQFF. For the CDR3, the DNA is TGTGCCATCAGTGTCCCTGAGGCCGGGACTAGGTCCTATAACAATGAGCAGTTCTTC.

The chain recombines TRBV4-1 with TRBJ1-6; 7 bases fit TRBD1. The CDR3 sequence is 17 residues long. Germline CDR1 reads MGHRA; CDR2 reads YSYEKL. With V trimmed by 1 base and J by 4 bases, 7 bases remained unmatched. Here the CDR3 DNA reads TGCGCCAGCAGCCAAGTTTCCGGGACAGAATATAATTCACCCCTCCACTTT. This encodes CASSQVSGTEYNSPLHF.

The chain is built from TRBV6-5 and TRBJ2-2; D is unclear. Trimming pared 7 bases from V and 1 base from J, leaving 10 bases between. In germline, CDR1 is MNHEY, CDR2 SVGAGI. The CDR3 sequence is 14 residues long. CDR3 region: CASKRSGNTGELFF. Written as DNA, the CDR3 is TGTGCCAGCAAACGGTCGGGGAACACCGGGGAGCTGTTTTTT.

This clone was seen a few times. The rearrangement uses TRBV4-1 and TRBJ1-2, with 8 bases identical to TRBD1. The CDR3 extends over 16 amino acids. Trimming cost V 4 bases and J 4 bases; bases outside gene matches: 11. Germline V gives CDR1 MGHRA, CDR2 YSYEKL. CDR3 bases: TGCGCCAGCAGCCCTTTAGGAGGGACAGGTCCCTATGGCTACACCTTC. It specifies CASSPLGGTGPYGYTF.

This chain uses TRBV3-1 (or the pseudogene TRBV3-2) with TRBJ2-3, with 9 bases aligning to TRBD2. The junction had 14 bases not matched to a gene; V was cut back by 5 bases and J by 2 bases. Looked up from germline, CDR1 is LGHDT and CDR2 is YNNKEL (reference sequence). The CDR3 loop spans 18 amino acids. The chain's CDR3 is CASSDTGTSSVFTDTQYF. CDR3 sequence (DNA): TGTGCCAGCAGCGATACCGGGACTAGCTCCGTTTTCACAGATACGCAGTATTTT.

The chain is built from TRBV28 and TRBJ1-1; 8 positions agree with TRBD1. From germline, CDR1 is MDHEN and CDR2 SYDVKM. This CDR3 contains 14 residues. The V and J ends lost 4 bases and 2 bases, in that order; junction bases with no gene match: 3. The CDR3 bases are TGTGCCAGCAGTTCGACAGGGGCCAACACTGAAGCTTTCTTT. Translation gives CASSSTGANTEAFF.

V and J are TRBV6-2 or TRBV6-3 and TRBJ1-2, with a tentative D call TRBD1 (6 bases). CDR3 size: 14 residues. Trimming removed 5 bases at V and 4 bases at J, with 14 bases between. CDR1 and CDR2 (germline): MNHEY, SVGEGT. The CDR3 is CASSDPGDTYGYTF. The CDR3 DNA reads as TGTGCCAGCAGTGATCCAGGGGATACCTATGGCTACACCTTC.

The CDR3 DNA follows: TGTGCCAGTAGTATAGACAGCAAAGAGACCCAGTACTTC. Protein: CASSIDSKETQYF. The rearrangement uses TRBV19 and TRBJ2-5; D remains unclear. Germline V lookup: CDR1 LNHDA, CDR2 SQIVND (reference sequence). The CDR3 consists of 13 residues. V lost 0 bases, J lost 3 bases, and 5 bases lay in between. Together with reference TRBV19 and TRBJ2-5, the CDR3 gives the full variable domain: DGGITQSPKYLFRKEGQNVTLSCEQNLNHDAMYWYRQDPGQGLRLIYYSQIVNDFQKGDIAEGYSVSREKKESFPLTVTSAQKNPTAFYLCASSIDSKETQYFGPGTRLLVL.

The V gene is TRBV14, the J gene TRBJ2-1; D not certain. Germline lookup yields CDR1 SGHDN and CDR2 FVKESK. V lost 1 base and J 0 bases, leaving 7 bases between the germline ends. This CDR3 region has 15 residues. The DNA of the CDR3 is TGTGCCAGCAGCCAAGTATCCATCTCCTACAATGAGCAGTTCTTC. It specifies CASSQVSISYNEQFF.

This rearrangement joins TRBV30 to TRBJ1-6; no reliable D call. The germline gives CDR1 GTSNPN, CDR2 SVGIG (reference sequence). This CDR3 spans 13 amino acids. V was clipped by 7 bases and J by 7 bases, with 14 bases between them. The CDR3 DNA reads as TGTGCCTTGAGGATCAGTCAAAATTCACCCCTCCACTTT. Translated, it gives CALRISQNSPLHF.

The V gene is TRBV6-1, the J gene TRBJ2-3, with TRBD2 identical over 11 bases. This CDR3 comprises 16 residues. Germline CDR1 reads MNHNS; CDR2 reads SASEGT. V dropped 2 bases and J dropped 7; count of bases not matched to a gene: 8. CDR3 DNA: TGTGCCAGCAGTGAATGGGCTAGCGGGGGGAAAAATACGCAGTATTTT. Amino acid sequence: CASSEWASGGKNTQYF.

CDR3 in amino acids: CASGWTVPSSYNEQFF. The CDR3 coding sequence is TGTGCTAGTGGGTGGACAGTTCCCAGCTCCTACAATGAGCAGTTCTTC. The chain has TRBV12-5 and TRBJ2-1, with a weak D call TRBD1 (6 bases). The CDR3 contains 16 residues. The V and J ends lost 6 bases and 0 bases respectively, with 15 bases between them. Germline loops: CDR1 LGHNT, CDR2 FRNRAP. Filled out from reference TRBV12-5 and TRBJ2-1, the complete variable domain reads DARVTQTPRHKVTEMGQEVTMRCQPILGHNTVFWYRQTMMQGLELLAYFRNRAPLDDSGMPKDRFSAEMPDATLATLKIQPSEPRDSAVYFCASGWTVPSSYNEQFFGPGTRLTVL.

The chain has TRBV19 and TRBJ1-1, with unresolved D. Between the trimmed V and J ends, which lost 0 bases and 8 bases, there was a span of 10 bases. CDR3 length: 13 residues. Germline values: CDR1 LNHDA, CDR2 SQIVND (reference sequence). The CDR3 bases are TGTGCCAGTAGTATAGACCTCCAGGCGGAAGCTTTCTTT. The encoded protein is CASSIDLQAEAFF.

The chain employs TRBV5-1 and TRBJ2-7, with a weak D call TRBD1 (5 bases). Germline assignment: CDR1 SGHRS and CDR2 YFSETQ. V lost 3 bases and J lost 1, with 11 bases in between. The CDR3 is 14 residues long. CDR3 sequence: CASSWSTGSYEQYF. The CDR3 DNA reads as TGCGCCAGCAGCTGGAGCACAGGTTCCTACGAGCAGTACTTC. Combining the CDR3 with reference TRBV5-1 and TRBJ2-7 gives the whole variable domain KAGVTQTPRYLIKTRGQQVTLSCSPISGHRSVSWYQQTPGQGLQFLFEYFSETQRNKGNFPGRFSGRQFSNSRSEMNVSTLELGDSALYLCASSWSTGSYEQYFGPGTRLTVT.

This chain uses TRBV28 with TRBJ2-7; D might be TRBD1 (6 bases). The CDR3 extends over 15 amino acids. The germline gives CDR1 MDHEN, CDR2 SYDVKM. V lost 6 bases, J lost 1 base, and 16 bases lay in between. CDR3 DNA: TGTGCCAGCAGGGAAGGACAGTTATATTCCTACGAGCAGTACTTC. Translation gives CASREGQLYSYEQYF.

V and J are TRBV6-2 or TRBV6-3 and TRBJ1-3; unclear D gene. V lost 5 bases and J 0 bases, leaving 8 bases between the germline ends. CDR3 size: 14 residues. From germline, CDR1 is MNHEY and CDR2 SVGEGT. CDR3 sequence (DNA): TGTGCCAGCAGTCGGACGTCCTCTGGAAACACCATATATTTT. Translating it yields CASSRTSSGNTIYF.

This clone appeared a single time. This chain connects TRBV19 to TRBJ1-6; 7 positions agree with TRBD1. The trim removed 9 bases at V and 6 bases at J, leaving 14 bases unmatched. This CDR3 is built from 16 residues. Germline CDR1 LNHDA, CDR2 SQIVND (reference sequence). CDR3 nucleotides: TGTGCCAGCCAGTGGGACGCTAACAGGGGTAATTCACCCCTCCACTTT. The encoded protein is CASQWDANRGNSPLHF.